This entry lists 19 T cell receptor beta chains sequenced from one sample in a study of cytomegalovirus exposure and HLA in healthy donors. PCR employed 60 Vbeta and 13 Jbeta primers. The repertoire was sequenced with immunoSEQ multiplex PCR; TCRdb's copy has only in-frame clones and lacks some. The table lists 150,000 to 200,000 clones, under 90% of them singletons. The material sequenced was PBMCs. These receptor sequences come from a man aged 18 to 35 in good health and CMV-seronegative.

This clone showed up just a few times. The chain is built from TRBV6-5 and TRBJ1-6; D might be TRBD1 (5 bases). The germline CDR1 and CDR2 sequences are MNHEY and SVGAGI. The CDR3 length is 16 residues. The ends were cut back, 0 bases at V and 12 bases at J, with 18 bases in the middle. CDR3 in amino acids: CASSYSAGDGGRPLHF. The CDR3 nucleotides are TGTGCCAGCAGTTACTCTGCTGGGGACGGGGGAAGACCCCTCCACTTT.

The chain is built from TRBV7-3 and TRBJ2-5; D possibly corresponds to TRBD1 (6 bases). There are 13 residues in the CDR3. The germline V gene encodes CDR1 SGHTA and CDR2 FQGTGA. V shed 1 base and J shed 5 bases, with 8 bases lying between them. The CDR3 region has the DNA TGTGCCAGCAGCTTAAGGGGGCGGGAGACCCAGTACTTC. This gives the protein CASSLRGRETQYF.

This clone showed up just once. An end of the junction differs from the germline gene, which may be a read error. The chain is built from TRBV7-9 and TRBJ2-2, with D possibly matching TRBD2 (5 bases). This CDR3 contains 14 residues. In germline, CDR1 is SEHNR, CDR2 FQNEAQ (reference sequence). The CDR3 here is CSSSRGWGAGELFF. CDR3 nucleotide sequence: TGTTCCAGCAGCAGAGGGTGGGGAGCCGGGGAGCTGTTTTTT.

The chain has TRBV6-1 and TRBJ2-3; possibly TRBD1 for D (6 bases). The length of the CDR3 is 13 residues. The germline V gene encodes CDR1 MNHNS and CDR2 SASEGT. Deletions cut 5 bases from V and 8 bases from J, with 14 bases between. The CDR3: CASSTYRDGTQYF. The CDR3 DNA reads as TGTGCCAGCAGTACCTACAGGGATGGTACGCAGTATTTT.

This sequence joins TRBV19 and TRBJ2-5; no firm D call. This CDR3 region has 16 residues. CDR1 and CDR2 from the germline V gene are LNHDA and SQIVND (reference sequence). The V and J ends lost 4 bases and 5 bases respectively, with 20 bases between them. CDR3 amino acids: CASSRRSTDDGETQYF. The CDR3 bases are TGTGCCAGTAGTAGGAGATCGACTGACGATGGGGAGACCCAGTACTTC.

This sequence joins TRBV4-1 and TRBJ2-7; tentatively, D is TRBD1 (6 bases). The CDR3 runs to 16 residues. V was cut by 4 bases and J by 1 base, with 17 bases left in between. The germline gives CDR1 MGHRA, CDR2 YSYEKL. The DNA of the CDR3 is TGCGCCAGCAGCCGTGCTTGGGACACACGATCCTACGAGCAGTACTTC. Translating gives CASSRAWDTRSYEQYF.

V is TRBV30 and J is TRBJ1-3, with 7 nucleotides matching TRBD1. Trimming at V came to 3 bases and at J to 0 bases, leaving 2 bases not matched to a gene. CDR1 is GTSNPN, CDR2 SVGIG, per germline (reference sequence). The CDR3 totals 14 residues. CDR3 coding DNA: TGTGCCTGGAGGGGACAGTACTCTGGAAACACCATATATTTT. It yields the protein CAWRGQYSGNTIYF.

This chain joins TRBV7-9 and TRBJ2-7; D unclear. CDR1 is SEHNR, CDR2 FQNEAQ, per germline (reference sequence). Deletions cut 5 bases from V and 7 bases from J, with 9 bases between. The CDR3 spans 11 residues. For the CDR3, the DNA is TGTGCCAGCAGCGACGCGAGGGAGCAGTACTTC. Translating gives CASSDAREQYF.

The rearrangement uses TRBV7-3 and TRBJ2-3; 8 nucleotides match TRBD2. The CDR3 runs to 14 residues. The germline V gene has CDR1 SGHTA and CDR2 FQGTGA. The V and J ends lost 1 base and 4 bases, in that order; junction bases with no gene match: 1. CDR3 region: CASSLNGRADTQYF. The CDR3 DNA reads TGTGCCAGCAGCTTAAACGGGAGGGCAGATACGCAGTATTTT.

As DNA, the CDR3 is TGTGCCAGCAGGAGCGGGAGTGATCAAGAGACCCAGTACTTC. Its protein product is CASRSGSDQETQYF. The J gene is TRBJ2-5, the V gene TRBV2, with 8 bases that match TRBD2. This CDR3 has 14 amino acids. V shed 6 bases and J 2 bases; nucleotides not matched to a gene: 5. Germline CDR1 SNHLY, CDR2 FYNNEI.

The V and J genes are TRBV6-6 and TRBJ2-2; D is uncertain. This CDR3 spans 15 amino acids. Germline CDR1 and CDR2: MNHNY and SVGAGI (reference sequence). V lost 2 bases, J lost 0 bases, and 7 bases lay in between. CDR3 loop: CASSYLSTNTGELFF. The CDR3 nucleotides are TGTGCCAGCAGTTACCTAAGTACGAACACCGGGGAGCTGTTTTTT.

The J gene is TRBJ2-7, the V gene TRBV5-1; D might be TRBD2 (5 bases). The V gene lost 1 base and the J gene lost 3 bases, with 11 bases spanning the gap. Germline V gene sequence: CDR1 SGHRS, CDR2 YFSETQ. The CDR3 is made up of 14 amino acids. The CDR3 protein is CASSLLRANYEQYF. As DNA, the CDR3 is TGCGCCAGCAGCTTGTTGCGGGCGAACTACGAGCAGTACTTC. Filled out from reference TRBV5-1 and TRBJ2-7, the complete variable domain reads KAGVTQTPRYLIKTRGQQVTLSCSPISGHRSVSWYQQTPGQGLQFLFEYFSETQRNKGNFPGRFSGRQFSNSRSEMNVSTLELGDSALYLCASSLLRANYEQYFGPGTRLTVT.

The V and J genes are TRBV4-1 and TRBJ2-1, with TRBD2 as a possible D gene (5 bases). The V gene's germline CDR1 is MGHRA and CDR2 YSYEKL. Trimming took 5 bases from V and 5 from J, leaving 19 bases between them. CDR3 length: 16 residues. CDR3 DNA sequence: TGCGCCAGCAGCAACCCGGGGAGAACGGGCGACAATGAGCAGTTCTTC. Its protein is CASSNPGRTGDNEQFF.

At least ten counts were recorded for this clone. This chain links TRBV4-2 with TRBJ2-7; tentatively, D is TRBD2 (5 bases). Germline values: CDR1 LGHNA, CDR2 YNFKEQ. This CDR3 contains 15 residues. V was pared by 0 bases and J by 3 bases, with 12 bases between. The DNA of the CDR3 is TGTGCCAGCAGCCAAGAAGAGGGAGCGGTCTACGAGCAGTACTTC. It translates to CASSQEEGAVYEQYF.

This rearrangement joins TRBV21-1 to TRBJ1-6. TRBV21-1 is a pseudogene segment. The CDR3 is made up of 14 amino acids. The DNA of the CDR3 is TGTGCCAGCAGCAAAGTGGACTCCCAATCACCCCTCCACTTT. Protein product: CASSKVDSQSPLHF.

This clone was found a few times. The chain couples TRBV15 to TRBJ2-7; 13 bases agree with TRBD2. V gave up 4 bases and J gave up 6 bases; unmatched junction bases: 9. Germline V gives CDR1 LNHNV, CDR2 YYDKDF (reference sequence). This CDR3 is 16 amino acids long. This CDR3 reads CATSNSGLAGTSEQYF. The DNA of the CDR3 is TGTGCCACCAGCAACTCGGGACTAGCGGGGACGAGCGAGCAGTACTTC. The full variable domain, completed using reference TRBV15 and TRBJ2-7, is DAMVIQNPRYQVTQFGKPVTLSCSQTLNHNVMYWYQQKSSQAPKLLFHYYDKDFNNEADTPDNFQSRRPNTSFCFLDIRSPGLGDTAMYLCATSNSGLAGTSEQYFGPGTRLTVT.

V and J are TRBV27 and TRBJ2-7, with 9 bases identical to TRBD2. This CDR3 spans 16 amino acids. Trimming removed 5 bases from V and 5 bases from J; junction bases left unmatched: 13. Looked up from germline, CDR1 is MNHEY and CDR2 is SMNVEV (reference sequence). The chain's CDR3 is CASSPGPGLALHEQYF. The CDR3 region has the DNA TGTGCCAGCAGTCCCGGTCCGGGACTAGCACTCCACGAGCAGTACTTC.

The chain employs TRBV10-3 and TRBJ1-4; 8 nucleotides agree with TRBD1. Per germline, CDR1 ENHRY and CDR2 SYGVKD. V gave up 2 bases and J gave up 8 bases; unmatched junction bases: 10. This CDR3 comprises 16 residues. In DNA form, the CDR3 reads TGTGCCATCAGTGAGAACCCTACAGGGGGAGGGGAAAAACTGTTTTTT. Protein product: CAISENPTGGGEKLFF.

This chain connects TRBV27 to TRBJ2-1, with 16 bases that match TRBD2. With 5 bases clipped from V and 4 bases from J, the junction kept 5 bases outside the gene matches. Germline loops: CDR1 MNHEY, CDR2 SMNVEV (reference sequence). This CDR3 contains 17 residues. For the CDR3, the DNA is TGTGCCAGCAGTCACGGGACTAGCGGGAGGGATTACAATGAGCAGTTCTTC. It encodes CASSHGTSGRDYNEQFF.